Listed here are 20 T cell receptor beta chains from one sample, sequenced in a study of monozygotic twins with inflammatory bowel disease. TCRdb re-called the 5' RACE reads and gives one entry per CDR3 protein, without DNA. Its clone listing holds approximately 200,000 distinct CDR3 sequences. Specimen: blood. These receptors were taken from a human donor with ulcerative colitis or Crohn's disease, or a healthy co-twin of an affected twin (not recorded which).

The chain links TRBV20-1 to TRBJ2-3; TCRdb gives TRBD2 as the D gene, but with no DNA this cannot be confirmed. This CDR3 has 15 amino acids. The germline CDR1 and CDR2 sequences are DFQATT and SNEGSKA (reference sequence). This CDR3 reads CSARGLAGRGDTQYF.

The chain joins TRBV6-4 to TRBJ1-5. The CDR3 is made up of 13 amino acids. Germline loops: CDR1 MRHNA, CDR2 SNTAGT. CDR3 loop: CASSGEGGQPQHF.

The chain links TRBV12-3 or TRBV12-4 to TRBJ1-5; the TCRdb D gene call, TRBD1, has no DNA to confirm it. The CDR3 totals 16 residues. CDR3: CASSLSRGWGNQPQHF.

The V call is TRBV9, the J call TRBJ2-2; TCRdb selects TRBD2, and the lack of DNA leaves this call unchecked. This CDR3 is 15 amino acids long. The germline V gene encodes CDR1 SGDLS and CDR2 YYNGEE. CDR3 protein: CASSPAGQGTGELFF. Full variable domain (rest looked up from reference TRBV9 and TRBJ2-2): DSGVTQTPKHLITATGQRVTLRCSPRSGDLSVYWYQQSLDQGLQFLIQYYNGEERAKGNILERFSAQQFPDLHSELNLSSLELGDSALYFCASSPAGQGTGELFFGEGSRLTVL.

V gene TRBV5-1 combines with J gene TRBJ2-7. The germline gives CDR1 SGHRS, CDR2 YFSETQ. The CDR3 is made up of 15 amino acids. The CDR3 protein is CASSHGDLKAYEQYF.

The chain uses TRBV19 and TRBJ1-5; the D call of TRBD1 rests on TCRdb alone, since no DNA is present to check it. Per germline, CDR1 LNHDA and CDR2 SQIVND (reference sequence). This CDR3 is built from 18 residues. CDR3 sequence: CASSIGAKGGYSNQPQHF.

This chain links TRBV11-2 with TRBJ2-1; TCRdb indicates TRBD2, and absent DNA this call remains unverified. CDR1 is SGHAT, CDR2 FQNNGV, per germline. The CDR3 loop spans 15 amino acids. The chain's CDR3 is CASSSGGQYYNEQFF.

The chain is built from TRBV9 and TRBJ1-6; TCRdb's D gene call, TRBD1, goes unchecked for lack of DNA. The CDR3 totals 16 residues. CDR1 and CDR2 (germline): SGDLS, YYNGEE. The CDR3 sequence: CASSPRGDTYNSPLHF. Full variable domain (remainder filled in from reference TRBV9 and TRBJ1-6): DSGVTQTPKHLITATGQRVTLRCSPRSGDLSVYWYQQSLDQGLQFLIQYYNGEERAKGNILERFSAQQFPDLHSELNLSSLELGDSALYFCASSPRGDTYNSPLHFGNGTRLTVT.

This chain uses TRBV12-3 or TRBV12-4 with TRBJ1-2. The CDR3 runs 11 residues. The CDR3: CASSLMEGYTF.

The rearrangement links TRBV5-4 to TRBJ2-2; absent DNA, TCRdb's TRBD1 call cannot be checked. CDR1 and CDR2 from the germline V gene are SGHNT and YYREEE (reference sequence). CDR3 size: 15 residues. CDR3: CASSLGGRPAGELFF.

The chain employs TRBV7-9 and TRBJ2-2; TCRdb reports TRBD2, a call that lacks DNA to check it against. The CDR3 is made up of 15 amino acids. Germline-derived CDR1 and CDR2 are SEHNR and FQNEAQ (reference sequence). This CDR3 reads CASSLVGRDTGELFF.

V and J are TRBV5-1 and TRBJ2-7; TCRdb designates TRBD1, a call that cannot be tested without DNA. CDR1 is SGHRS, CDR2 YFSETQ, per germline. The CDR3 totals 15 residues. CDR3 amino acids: CASSPGTPQHYEQYF.

The CDR3 here is CASSLRTEPYEQYF. This chain joins TRBV11-2 and TRBJ2-7; TCRdb outputs TRBD1, but without DNA this stays unchecked. In germline, CDR1 is SGHAT, CDR2 FQNNGV. The CDR3 totals 14 residues. The complete variable domain, with remaining parts taken from reference TRBV11-2 and TRBJ2-7, reads EAGVAQSPRYKIIEKRQSVAFWCNPISGHATLYWYQQILGQGPKLLIQFQNNGVVDDSQLPKDRFSAERLKGVDSTLKIQPAKLEDSAVYLCASSLRTEPYEQYFGPGTRLTVT.

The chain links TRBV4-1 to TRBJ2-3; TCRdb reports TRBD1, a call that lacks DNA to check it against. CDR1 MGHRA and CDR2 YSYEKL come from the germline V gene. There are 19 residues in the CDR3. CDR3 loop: CASSHPGTGDATSTDTQYF.

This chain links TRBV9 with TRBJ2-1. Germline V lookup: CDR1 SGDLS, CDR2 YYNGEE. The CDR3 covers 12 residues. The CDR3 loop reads CASSVVWGEQFF.

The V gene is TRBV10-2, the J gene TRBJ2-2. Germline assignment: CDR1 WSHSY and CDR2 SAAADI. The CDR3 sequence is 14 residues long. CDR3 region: CASSEGQNTGELFF.

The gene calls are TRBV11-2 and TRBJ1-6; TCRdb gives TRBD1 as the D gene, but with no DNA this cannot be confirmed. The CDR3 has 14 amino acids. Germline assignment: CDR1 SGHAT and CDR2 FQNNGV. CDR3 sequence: CASTRDRNNSPLHF.

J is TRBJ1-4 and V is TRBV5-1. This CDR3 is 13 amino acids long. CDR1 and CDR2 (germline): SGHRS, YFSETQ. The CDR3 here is CASSLEVSEKLFF.

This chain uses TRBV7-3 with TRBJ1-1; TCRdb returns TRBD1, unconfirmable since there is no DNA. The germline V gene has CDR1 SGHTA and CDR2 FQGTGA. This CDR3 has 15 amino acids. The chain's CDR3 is CASSLLPGADTEAFF.

CDR3 protein: CASSRPTAYNSPLHF. The J gene is TRBJ1-6, the V gene TRBV27; TCRdb returns TRBD1, unconfirmable since there is no DNA. This CDR3 comprises 15 residues. The germline V gene has CDR1 MNHEY and CDR2 SMNVEV (reference sequence).